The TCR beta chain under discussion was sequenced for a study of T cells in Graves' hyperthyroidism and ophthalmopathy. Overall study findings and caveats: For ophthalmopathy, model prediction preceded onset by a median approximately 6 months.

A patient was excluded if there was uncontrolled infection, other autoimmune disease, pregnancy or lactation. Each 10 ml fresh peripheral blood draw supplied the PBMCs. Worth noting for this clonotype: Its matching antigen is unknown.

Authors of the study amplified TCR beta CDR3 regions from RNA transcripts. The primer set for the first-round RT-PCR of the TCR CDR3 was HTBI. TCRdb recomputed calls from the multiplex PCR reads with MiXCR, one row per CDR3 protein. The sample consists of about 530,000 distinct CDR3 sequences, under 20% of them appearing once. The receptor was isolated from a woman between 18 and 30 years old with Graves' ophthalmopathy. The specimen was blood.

This CDR3 reads CASSLHRDRAYEQYF. As DNA, the CDR3 is TGTGCCAGCAGCTTGCACCGGGACAGAGCCTACGAGCAGTACTTC. This chain joins TRBV5-4 and TRBJ2-7, with 7 bases fitting TRBD1. CDR3 size: 15 residues. The V gene's germline CDR1 is SGHNT and CDR2 YYREEE (reference sequence). V dropped 1 base and J dropped 2; count of bases not matched to a gene: 6. The full variable domain, with the rest looked up from reference TRBV5-4 and TRBJ2-7, is ETGVTQSPTHLIKTRGQQVTLRCSSQSGHNTVSWYQQALGQGPQFIFQYYREEENGRGNFPPRFSGLQFPNYSSELNVNALELDDSALYLCASSLHRDRAYEQYFGPGTRLTVT.